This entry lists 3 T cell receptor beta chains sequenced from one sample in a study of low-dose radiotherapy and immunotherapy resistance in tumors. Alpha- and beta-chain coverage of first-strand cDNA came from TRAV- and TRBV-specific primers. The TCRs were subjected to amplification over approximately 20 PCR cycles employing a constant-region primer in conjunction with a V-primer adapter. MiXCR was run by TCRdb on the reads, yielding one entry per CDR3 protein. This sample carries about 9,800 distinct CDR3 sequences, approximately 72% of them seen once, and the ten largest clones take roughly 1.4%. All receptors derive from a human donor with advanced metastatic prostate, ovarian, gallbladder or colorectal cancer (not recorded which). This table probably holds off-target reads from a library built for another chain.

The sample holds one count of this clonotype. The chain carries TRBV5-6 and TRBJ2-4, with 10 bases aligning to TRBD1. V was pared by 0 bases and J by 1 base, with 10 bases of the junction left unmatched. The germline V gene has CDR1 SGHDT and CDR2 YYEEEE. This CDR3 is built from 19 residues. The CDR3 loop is CASSLAVRQGALAKNIQYF. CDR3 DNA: TGTGCCAGCAGCTTGGCCGTAAGACAGGGGGCGCTGGCCAAAAACATTCAGTACTTC.

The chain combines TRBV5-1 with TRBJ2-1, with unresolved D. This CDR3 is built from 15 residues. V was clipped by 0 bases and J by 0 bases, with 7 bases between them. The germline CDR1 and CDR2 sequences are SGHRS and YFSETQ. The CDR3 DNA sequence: TGCGCCAGCAGCTTGGTGGCCGGCTCCTACAATGAGCAGTTCTTC. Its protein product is CASSLVAGSYNEQFF.

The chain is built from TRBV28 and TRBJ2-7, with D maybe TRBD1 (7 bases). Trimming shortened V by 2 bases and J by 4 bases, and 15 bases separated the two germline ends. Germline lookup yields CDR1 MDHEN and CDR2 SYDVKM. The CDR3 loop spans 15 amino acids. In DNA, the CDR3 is TGTGCCAGCAGTTTAGGGGCAGGGGGGCGGTACGAGCAGTACTTC. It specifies CASSLGAGGRYEQYF. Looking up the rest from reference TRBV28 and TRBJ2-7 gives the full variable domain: DVKVTQSSRYLVKRTGEKVFLECVQDMDHENMFWYRQDPGLGLRLIYFSYDVKMKEKGDIPEGYSVSREKKERFSLILESASTNQTSMYLCASSLGAGGRYEQYFGPGTRLTVT.